This TCR beta chain was observed in a study of shared T cell receptors in the human thymus. The CDR3 sequence is 15 residues long. J lost 4 bases, V lost 0 bases, and 5 bases had no gene match. The germline gives CDR1 LGHNA, CDR2 YSLEER. Sequencing used immunoSEQ multiplex PCR; TCRdb keeps in-frame clones, though not all of them. The sample carries approximately 760,000 clones, approximately 83% recorded once. The same specimen was also included in a second study, on human thymus T cells. That publication notes: Samples came from healthy Finnish infants during open corrective cardiac surgery. Resections removed during corrective heart surgery provided the thymus tissue used. Apparent bias marked the V and J gene usage of thymic and blood repertoires. Related work found strong thymic repertoire overlap between unrelated individuals.

V usage is TRBV4-3 and J usage is TRBJ1-2; TRBD1 aligns across 7 bases. The clonotype originates from a girl under three years old with a congenital heart defect. The specimen was thymocytes. The CDR3 sequence is CASSQDQDRSYGYTF. CDR3 nucleotides: TGCGCCAGCAGCCAAGACCAGGACAGGAGCTATGGCTACACCTTC.